Below are 25 T cell receptor beta chains sequenced from a single sample in a study of blood T cell repertoires in COVID-19. Generated by immunoSEQ multiplex PCR, the TCRdb table keeps only in-frame clones and is missing some. This sample carries 200,000 to 300,000 clones, approximately 88% of them seen once, and the ten largest clones take 5% to 6.5%. Sequencing was performed on peripheral blood. These receptor sequences come from a woman under 40 with COVID-19, enrolled during active disease.

The V and J genes are TRBV19 and TRBJ1-1; 7 bases are shared with TRBD1. After removal of 5 bases from V and 3 bases from J, the junction contained 3 bases not matched to a gene. The CDR3 runs 13 residues. The V gene's germline CDR1 is LNHDA and CDR2 SQIVND (reference sequence). CDR3 nucleotide sequence: TGTGCCAGTAGTGCCGACAGGGACACTGAAGCTTTCTTT. Translating it yields CASSADRDTEAFF.

About this clone: Additional DNA sequences in this sample encode the identical CDR3. V is TRBV5-1 and J is TRBJ1-1; maybe TRBD1 (5 bases). Between the trimmed V and J ends, which lost 4 bases and 4 bases, there was a span of 11 bases. This CDR3 spans 13 amino acids. The germline CDR1 and CDR2 sequences are SGHRS and YFSETQ. The CDR3, as DNA: TGCGCCAGCAGCCCGGGGGGGGGCACTGAAGCTTTCTTT. Translation: CASSPGGGTEAFF.

The genes are TRBV7-2 and TRBJ2-2; D is perhaps TRBD1 (6 bases). Germline V gene data show CDR1 as SGHTA and CDR2 as FQGNSA. This CDR3 region has 13 residues. Trimming removed 1 base at V and 6 bases at J, with 6 bases between. The CDR3 DNA is TGTGCCAGCAGCTTAGGACAGGCCGGGGAGCTGTTTTTT. This translates into CASSLGQAGELFF.

On this clone itself: A junction boundary mismatches the germline segment, possibly from a read error. V is TRBV7-7 and J is TRBJ2-5; a possible D gene is TRBD1 (7 bases). The CDR3 extends over 16 amino acids. The V gene's germline CDR1 is SSHAT and CDR2 FNYEAQ (reference sequence). The chain's CDR3 is CASSLGGPTGQETQYF. Here the CDR3 DNA reads TGTGCTAGCAGCTTAGGGGGGCCGACAGGGCAAGAGACCCAGTACTTC.

The chain couples TRBV4-1 to TRBJ2-7; 8 bases are shared with TRBD2. Germline CDR1 MGHRA, CDR2 YSYEKL. This CDR3 is 15 amino acids long. Germline trimming cut 3 bases from V and 1 base from J; bases unmatched to any gene: 5. The CDR3 reads CASSQSGRASYEQYV. CDR3 sequence (DNA): TGCGCCAGCAGCCAGAGCGGGAGAGCGTCCTACGAGCAGTACGTC.

The chain employs TRBV19 and TRBJ2-1, with 12 positions matching TRBD2. Looked up from germline, CDR1 is LNHDA and CDR2 is SQIVND (reference sequence). V dropped 5 bases and J dropped 8; count of bases not matched to a gene: 4. The CDR3 runs to 14 residues. The CDR3, as DNA: TGTGCCAGTAGTTGGGCTAGCGGGAGGGATGAGCAGTTCTTC. This codes for CASSWASGRDEQFF. Drawing the rest from reference TRBV19 and TRBJ2-1, the complete variable domain is DGGITQSPKYLFRKEGQNVTLSCEQNLNHDAMYWYRQDPGQGLRLIYYSQIVNDFQKGDIAEGYSVSREKKESFPLTVTSAQKNPTAFYLCASSWASGRDEQFFGPGTRLTVL.

This clone has a handful of counts. The chain has TRBV4-2 and TRBJ1-1; D is possibly TRBD1 (6 bases). The CDR3 is 15 amino acids. CDR1 is LGHNA, CDR2 YNFKEQ, per germline. V was shortened by 0 bases and J by 3 bases, with 11 bases between the two germline ends. CDR3: CASSQELWGHTEAFF. CDR3 nucleotides: TGTGCCAGCAGCCAAGAGTTGTGGGGGCACACTGAAGCTTTCTTT.

This sequence joins TRBV19 and TRBJ2-7; maybe TRBD2 (7 bases). The CDR3 is 13 residues long. Germline CDR1 LNHDA, CDR2 SQIVND (reference sequence). Trimming removed 9 bases at V and 0 bases at J, with 12 bases between. The CDR3 region is CASGGQSSYEQYF. In nucleotides, the CDR3 is TGTGCCAGCGGGGGGCAGAGCTCCTACGAGCAGTACTTC.

The CDR3 reads CASSQDRPNTGELFF. In DNA, the CDR3 is TGTGCCAGCTCGCAGGACAGGCCGAACACCGGGGAGCTGTTTTTT. The rearrangement joins TRBV18 to TRBJ2-2; 7 bases align to TRBD1. The CDR3 spans 15 residues. CDR1 is KGHSH and CDR2 is LQKENI in the germline V gene. After removal of 6 bases from V and 0 bases from J, the junction contained 4 bases not matched to a gene.

V is TRBV29-1 and J is TRBJ2-1; no clear D gene. CDR1 is SQVTM and CDR2 is ANQGSEA in the germline V gene. Between the trimmed V and J ends, which lost 2 bases and 15 bases, there was a span of 14 bases. This CDR3 is built from 11 residues. CDR3 protein: CSVERQAFWFF. CDR3 sequence (DNA): TGCAGCGTTGAACGGCAGGCGTTTTGGTTCTTC.

The chain uses TRBV12-3 or TRBV12-4 and TRBJ2-2; TRBD2 is a possible D gene (5 bases). The ends were cut back, 4 bases at V and 5 bases at J, with 8 bases in the middle. This CDR3 is built from 13 residues. The CDR3 DNA follows: TGTGCCAGCAGTTCGGGGTCGACCGGGGAGCTGTTTTTT. Its protein is CASSSGSTGELFF.

The chain recombines TRBV29-1 with TRBJ2-3; D might be TRBD2 (5 bases). The germline CDR1 and CDR2 sequences are SQVTM and ANQGSEA. V lost 1 base, J lost 3 bases, and 11 bases lay in between. The CDR3 loop spans 14 amino acids. CDR3 loop: CSVEAGSGTDTQYF. CDR3 DNA: TGCAGCGTTGAAGCCGGGTCGGGAACAGATACGCAGTATTTT.

The CDR3 spells CASSPVPGDTGELFF. CDR3 nucleotide sequence: TGTGCCAGCAGCCCAGTGCCCGGGGACACCGGGGAGCTGTTTTTT. This sequence joins TRBV5-5 and TRBJ2-2, with D possibly being TRBD2 (5 bases). CDR1 and CDR2 (germline): SGHKS, YYEKEE (reference sequence). The CDR3 is made up of 15 amino acids. The V gene lost 4 bases and the J gene lost 3 bases, with 13 bases spanning the gap.

This rearrangement joins TRBV5-4 to TRBJ2-2; D remains unclear. V was pared by 0 bases and J by 7 bases, with 13 bases between. The germline V gene has CDR1 SGHNT and CDR2 YYREEE (reference sequence). The CDR3 is 15 amino acids. The CDR3 DNA sequence: TGTGCCAGCAGCTTGGTTAGCAGCGCCGTCGGGGAGCTGTTTTTT. This sequence encodes CASSLVSSAVGELFF.

A single count supports this clone. V and J are TRBV28 and TRBJ2-5; the D is unclear. The CDR3 has 13 residues. V lost 5 bases and J 4 bases, leaving 11 bases between the germline ends. Per the germline V gene, CDR1 is MDHEN and CDR2 is SYDVKM. CDR3 region: CASSPYQAETQYF. In nucleotides, the CDR3 is TGTGCCAGCAGTCCCTATCAGGCAGAGACCCAGTACTTC. The variable domain in full, with the rest retrieved from reference TRBV28 and TRBJ2-5, is DVKVTQSSRYLVKRTGEKVFLECVQDMDHENMFWYRQDPGLGLRLIYFSYDVKMKEKGDIPEGYSVSREKKERFSLILESASTNQTSMYLCASSPYQAETQYFGPGTRLLVL.

The J gene is TRBJ2-6, the V gene TRBV2, with D possibly matching TRBD1 (5 bases). From germline, CDR1 is SNHLY and CDR2 FYNNEI. V was pared by 1 base and J by 2 bases, with 12 bases between. This CDR3 is built from 17 residues. The CDR3 loop is CASSEELGATGANVLTF. In DNA form, the CDR3 reads TGTGCCAGCAGTGAAGAACTTGGGGCTACTGGGGCCAACGTCCTGACTTTC.

The V gene is TRBV6-5, the J gene TRBJ2-7, with a weak D call TRBD2 (6 bases). Trimming took 7 bases from V and 5 from J, leaving 12 bases between them. Per germline, CDR1 MNHEY and CDR2 SVGAGI. The CDR3 consists of 12 residues. CDR3 DNA: TGTGCCAGCACCGGGGGTCTGGACGAGCAGTACTTC. Translating it yields CASTGGLDEQYF.

The chain carries TRBV27 and TRBJ2-3; unclear D gene. From germline, CDR1 is MNHEY and CDR2 SMNVEV (reference sequence). The V and J ends lost 4 bases and 0 bases respectively, with 14 bases between them. The CDR3 runs to 16 residues. CDR3 region: CASSSPSTPSTDTQYF. DNA of the CDR3: TGTGCCAGCAGTTCACCCTCTACTCCTAGCACAGATACGCAGTATTTT.

This chain joins TRBV7-2 and TRBJ2-2; tentative D call: TRBD2 (5 bases). Germline lookup yields CDR1 SGHTA and CDR2 FQGNSA. CDR3 length equals 18 residues. Trimming left V 2 bases short and J 0 bases short, with 16 bases between. CDR3 in amino acids: CASSLSAGGRPNTGELFF. The CDR3 coding sequence is TGTGCCAGCAGCTTAAGTGCTGGAGGCAGGCCGAACACCGGGGAGCTGTTTTTT. The full variable domain, completed using reference TRBV7-2 and TRBJ2-2, is GAGVSQSPSNKVTEKGKDVELRCDPISGHTALYWYRQSLGQGLEFLIYFQGNSAPDKSGLPSDRFSAERTGGSVSTLTIQRTQQEDSAVYLCASSLSAGGRPNTGELFFGEGSRLTVL.

V gene TRBV4-2 combines with J gene TRBJ2-5, with 7 bases lining up with TRBD2. CDR3 length: 14 amino acids. J gave up 9 bases and V 0 bases, and 7 bases lay outside the gene matches. Germline CDR1 and CDR2: LGHNA and YNFKEQ. CDR3 coding DNA: TGTGCCAGCAGCCAAGATCCCCGGGAGGAGGCCCAGTACTTC. This encodes CASSQDPREEAQYF.

This chain links TRBV28 with TRBJ2-7, with 8 positions matching TRBD1. Germline V gives CDR1 MDHEN, CDR2 SYDVKM. This CDR3 is 15 amino acids long. V lost 7 bases and J lost 2; bases outside the gene matches: 10. This CDR3 reads CASTTLDRGPYEQYF. CDR3 DNA: TGTGCCAGCACCACTCTCGACAGGGGCCCCTACGAGCAGTACTTC.

The V gene is TRBV6-5, the J gene TRBJ1-5, with D hard to call. The CDR3 spans 14 residues. Looked up from germline, CDR1 is MNHEY and CDR2 is SVGAGI. The V end lost 6 bases, the J end lost 2 bases, and 11 bases lay between the germline ends. CDR3 sequence reads: CASRGAGGNQPQHF. The DNA of the CDR3 is TGTGCCAGCAGGGGAGCGGGTGGCAATCAGCCCCAGCATTTT.

This clone was counted a single time. This chain joins TRBV2 and TRBJ1-1; D perhaps matches TRBD1 (6 bases). CDR1 and CDR2 from the germline V gene are SNHLY and FYNNEI. This CDR3 is built from 14 residues. V lost 7 bases and J 0 bases, leaving 12 bases between the germline ends. As DNA, the CDR3 is TGTGCCAGCACGGTGGGACACATGAACACTGAAGCTTTCTTT. Its protein product is CASTVGHMNTEAFF. The whole variable domain, filled in from reference TRBV2 and TRBJ1-1, reads EPEVTQTPSHQVTQMGQEVILRCVPISNHLYFYWYRQILGQKVEFLVSFYNNEISEKSEIFDDQFSVERPDGSNFTLKIRSTKLEDSAMYFCASTVGHMNTEAFFGQGTRLTVV.

This clone is a singleton in its sample. This chain links TRBV2 with TRBJ1-2, with D maybe TRBD1 (5 bases). Germline CDR1 and CDR2: SNHLY and FYNNEI. V was trimmed by 7 bases and J by 4 bases, leaving 13 bases between them. The length of the CDR3 is 13 residues. The CDR3 region is CASTPRGGYGYTF. The DNA for the CDR3 is TGTGCCAGCACCCCAAGGGGAGGCTATGGCTACACCTTC.

V gene TRBV20-1 combines with J gene TRBJ1-2, with 9 bases aligning to TRBD1. The trim removed 6 bases at V and 8 bases at J, leaving 4 bases unmatched. CDR1 and CDR2 from the germline V gene are DFQATT and SNEGSKA (reference sequence). The CDR3 is 11 residues long. The CDR3 reads CSAPGQGGYTF. CDR3 sequence (DNA): TGCAGTGCCCCGGGACAGGGCGGCTACACCTTC.